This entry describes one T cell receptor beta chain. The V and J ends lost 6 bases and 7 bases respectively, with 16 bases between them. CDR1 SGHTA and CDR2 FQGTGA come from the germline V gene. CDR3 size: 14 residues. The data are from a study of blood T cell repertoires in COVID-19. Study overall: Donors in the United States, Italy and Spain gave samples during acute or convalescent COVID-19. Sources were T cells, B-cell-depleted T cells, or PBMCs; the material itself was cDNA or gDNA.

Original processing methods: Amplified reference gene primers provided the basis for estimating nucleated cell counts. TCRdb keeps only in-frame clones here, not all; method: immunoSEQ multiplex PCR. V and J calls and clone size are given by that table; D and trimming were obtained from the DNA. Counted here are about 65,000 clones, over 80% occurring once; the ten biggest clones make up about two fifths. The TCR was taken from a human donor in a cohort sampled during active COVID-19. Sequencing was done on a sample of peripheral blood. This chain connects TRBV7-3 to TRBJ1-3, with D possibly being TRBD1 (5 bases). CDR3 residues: CASRLEGSGNTIYF. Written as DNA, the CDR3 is TGTGCCAGCAGGTTGGAGGGTTCAGGGAACACCATATATTTT.